This section outlines one TCR beta chain sequence together with its context. Germline values: CDR1 MGHRA, CDR2 YSYEKL. Unmatched junction bases numbered 11, after V lost 0 bases and J lost 0 bases. This CDR3 has 19 residues. These data come from a study of blood T cell repertoires in COVID-19. Study background: Samples of COVID-19 (acute and convalescent) were obtained from the United States, Italy and Spain. Nucleic acid was either cDNA or gDNA, and it came from T cells, B-cell-depleted T cells, or PBMCs.

Seattle's enrolled individuals joined amid active infection and were then monitored longitudinally. In the source study's methods: Reference gene primers were amplified, and this amplification served to estimate nucleated cell counts. Assay: immunoSEQ multiplex PCR; the TCRdb copy retains only in-frame clones and omits some. The DNA was the basis for D and trimming; V, J and clone size are from that table. The sample holds roughly 380,000 clones, 75% to 90% seen once. The sequenced material came from peripheral blood. This rearrangement joins TRBV4-1 to TRBJ1-3; 7 nucleotides line up with TRBD1. The receptor's source is a woman aged 35 to 49 with COVID-19, enrolled during active disease. The CDR3 DNA follows: TGCGCCAGCAGCCAAGAAGGAAGGCAGGGGGAACCCTCTGGAAACACCATATATTTT. Encoded protein: CASSQEGRQGEPSGNTIYF.